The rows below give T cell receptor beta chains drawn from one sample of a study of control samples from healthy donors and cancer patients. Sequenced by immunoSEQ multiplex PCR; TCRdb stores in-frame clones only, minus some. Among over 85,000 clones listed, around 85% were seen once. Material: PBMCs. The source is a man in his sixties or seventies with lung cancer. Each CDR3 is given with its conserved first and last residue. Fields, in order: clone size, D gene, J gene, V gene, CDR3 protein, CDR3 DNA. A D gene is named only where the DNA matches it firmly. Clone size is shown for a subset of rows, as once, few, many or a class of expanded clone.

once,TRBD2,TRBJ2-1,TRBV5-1,CASISGEGGNNEQFF,TGCGCCAGCATCTCGGGGGAGGGAGGTAACAATGAGCAGTTCTTC
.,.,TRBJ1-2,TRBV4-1,CASTGGYGYTF,TGCGCCAGCACCGGAGGCTATGGCTACACCTTC
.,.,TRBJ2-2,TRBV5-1,CASSLVEGTGELFF,TGCGCCAGCAGCTTGGTGGAGGGGACCGGGGAGCTGTTTTTT
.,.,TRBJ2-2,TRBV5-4,CASSVPQAGGELFF,TGTGCCAGCAGCGTACCTCAGGCGGGCGGGGAGCTGTTTTTT
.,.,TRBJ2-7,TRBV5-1,CASSLQTLGEQYF,TGCGCCAGCAGCTTGCAGACTTTGGGGGAGCAGTACTTC
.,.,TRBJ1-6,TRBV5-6,CASSLSLGGVNSPLHF,TGTGCCAGCAGCTTGTCGCTTGGGGGGGTGAATTCACCCCTCCACTTT
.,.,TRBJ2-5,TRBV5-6,CASSLGRGDQETQYF,TGTGCCAGCAGCTTGGGCAGGGGGGATCAAGAGACCCAGTACTTC
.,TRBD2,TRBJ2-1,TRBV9,CASSVGLAGVLGNEQFF,TGTGCCAGCAGCGTAGGGCTAGCGGGGGTTCTGGGGAATGAGCAGTTCTTC
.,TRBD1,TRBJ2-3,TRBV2,CASRGQGMRTDTQYF,TGTGCCAGCAGGGGACAGGGAATGAGAACAGATACGCAGTATTTT
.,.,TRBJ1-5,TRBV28,CASSPPGSIVLNQPQHF,TGTGCCAGCAGTCCCCCCGGGTCTATAGTTTTAAATCAGCCCCAGCATTTT
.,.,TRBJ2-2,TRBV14,CASSPLAGVGTGELFF,TGTGCCAGCAGCCCACTAGCAGGGGTTGGCACCGGGGAGCTGTTTTTT
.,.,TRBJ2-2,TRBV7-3,CASKVGNTGELFF,TGTGCCAGCAAGGTGGGGAACACCGGGGAGCTGTTTTTT
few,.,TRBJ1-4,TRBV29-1,CSVEEGLGRDEKLFF,TGCAGCGTTGAAGAAGGGCTGGGGAGGGATGAAAAACTGTTTTTT
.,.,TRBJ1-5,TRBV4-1,CASSQDLVQPQHF,TGCGCCAGCAGCCAAGATCTGGTTCAGCCCCAGCATTTT
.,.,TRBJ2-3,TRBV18,CASSHSGTPGTDTQYF,TGTGCCAGCTCACATTCCGGGACCCCTGGGACAGATACGCAGTATTTT
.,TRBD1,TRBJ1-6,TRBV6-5,CASRRAGQSNSPLHF,TGTGCCAGCAGAAGAGCGGGACAGAGTAATTCACCCCTCCACTTT
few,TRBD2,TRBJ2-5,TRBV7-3,CASSPGTSGALGAQYF,TGTGCCAGCAGCCCGGGGACTAGCGGGGCCCTTGGGGCCCAGTACTTC
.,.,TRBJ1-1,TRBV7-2,CASSLLAAFF,TGTGCCAGCAGCTTACTGGCTGCTTTCTTT
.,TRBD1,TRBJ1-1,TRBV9,CASSVATGENTEAFF,TGTGCCAGCAGCGTAGCTACAGGGGAAAACACTGAAGCTTTCTTT
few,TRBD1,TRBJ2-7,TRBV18,CASSPIPGTGAEQYF,TGTGCCAGCTCACCAATCCCCGGGACAGGGGCCGAGCAGTACTTC
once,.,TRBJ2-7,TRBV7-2,CASRRGVGTLSYEQYF,TGTGCCAGCAGAAGGGGGGTCGGGACACTCTCCTACGAGCAGTACTTC
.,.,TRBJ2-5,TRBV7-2,CASSLRAGMETQYF,TGTGCCAGCAGCTTGAGGGCGGGGATGGAGACCCAGTACTTC
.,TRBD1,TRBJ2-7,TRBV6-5,CASSRRQGSPYEQYF,TGTGCCAGCAGTCGCCGACAGGGGTCTCCCTACGAGCAGTACTTC
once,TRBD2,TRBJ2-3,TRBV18,CASSPRTSGTDTQYF,TGTGCCAGCTCACCACGCACTAGCGGCACAGATACGCAGTATTTT
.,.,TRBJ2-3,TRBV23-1,CASSQIPPADTQYF,TGCGCCAGCAGTCAAATCCCCCCCGCAGATACGCAGTATTTT
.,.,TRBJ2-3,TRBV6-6,CASSRDSTDTQYF,TGTGCCAGCAGCCGGGACAGCACAGATACGCAGTATTTT
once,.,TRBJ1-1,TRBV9,CASSVMPGRNTEAFF,TGTGCCAGCAGCGTAATGCCGGGCCGGAACACTGAAGCTTTCTTT
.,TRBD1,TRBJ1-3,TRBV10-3,CAISGTASGNTIYF,TGTGCCATCAGCGGGACAGCATCTGGAAACACCATATATTTT
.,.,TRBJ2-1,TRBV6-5,CASSNRAGDEQFF,TGTGCCAGCAGTAACAGGGCCGGGGATGAGCAGTTCTTC
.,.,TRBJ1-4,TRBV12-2,CASRLEFGGKDEKLFF,TGTGCAAGTCGCTTAGAATTCGGGGGTAAGGATGAAAAACTGTTTTTT
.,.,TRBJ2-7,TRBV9,CASSVEKSSYEQYF,TGTGCCAGCAGCGTAGAGAAGTCGTCCTACGAGCAGTACTTC
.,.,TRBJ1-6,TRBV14,CASSQDRAVNSPLHF,TGTGCCAGCAGCCAAGATCGTGCAGTAAATTCACCCCTCCACTTT
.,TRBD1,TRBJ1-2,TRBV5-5,CASTSGGPGYTF,TGTGCCAGCACCTCAGGGGGCCCTGGCTACACCTTC
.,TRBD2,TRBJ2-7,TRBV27,CASTFKRRLAGDSSYEQYF,TGTGCCAGCACCTTCAAACGGAGACTAGCGGGGGACTCATCCTACGAGCAGTACTTC
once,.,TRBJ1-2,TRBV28,CASSLDSRYGYTF,TGTGCCAGCAGCCTTGACAGTAGATATGGCTACACCTTC
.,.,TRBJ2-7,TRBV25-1,CASSEYWGHEQYF,TGTGCCAGCAGTGAATATTGGGGCCACGAGCAGTACTTC
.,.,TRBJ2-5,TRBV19,CASNAGGGETQYF,TGTGCCAGTAACGCCGGGGGTGGGGAGACCCAGTACTTC
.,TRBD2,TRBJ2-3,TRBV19,CASSISSGGPGDTQYF,TGTGCCAGTAGTATTTCTAGCGGGGGCCCGGGGGATACGCAGTATTTT
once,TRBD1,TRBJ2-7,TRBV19,CASSIGTGDEQYF,TGTGCCAGTAGTATAGGGACAGGGGACGAGCAGTACTTC
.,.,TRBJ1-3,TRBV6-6,CASSYEGISGNTIYF,TGTGCCAGCAGTTACGAAGGCATATCTGGAAACACCATATATTTT
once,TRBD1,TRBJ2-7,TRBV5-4,CASSGGQGAPGYEQYF,TGTGCCAGCAGCGGGGGACAGGGGGCGCCGGGGTACGAGCAGTACTTC
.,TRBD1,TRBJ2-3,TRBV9,CASSVVGTGYVDTQYF,TGTGCCAGCAGCGTAGTAGGGACAGGGTATGTAGATACGCAGTATTTT
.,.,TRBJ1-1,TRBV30,CAWIFGGANTEAFF,TGTGCCTGGATTTTCGGCGGGGCGAACACTGAAGCTTTCTTT
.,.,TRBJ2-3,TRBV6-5,CASSYSGQGLDTQYF,TGTGCCAGCAGTTACTCCGGTCAGGGACTAGATACGCAGTATTTT
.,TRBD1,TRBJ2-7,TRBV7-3,CASSLTGQGRYEQYF,TGTGCCAGCAGCTTAACGGGACAGGGGAGGTACGAGCAGTACTTC
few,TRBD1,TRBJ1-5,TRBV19,CASSIVTGNQPQHF,TGTGCCAGTAGTATAGTGACAGGGAACCAGCCCCAGCATTTT
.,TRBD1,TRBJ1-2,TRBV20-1,CSASPGQGKPGGYTF,TGCAGTGCTAGTCCCGGACAGGGCAAACCGGGAGGCTACACCTTC
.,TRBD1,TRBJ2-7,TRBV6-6,CASSYSKDRGDYEQYF,TGTGCCAGCAGTTACTCGAAGGACAGGGGTGACTACGAGCAGTACTTC
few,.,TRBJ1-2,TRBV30,CAWRTYGYTF,TGTGCCTGGAGAACATATGGCTACACCTTC
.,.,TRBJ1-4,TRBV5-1,CASSLDPVTTNEKLFF,TGCGCCAGCAGCTTGGACCCGGTAACGACTAATGAAAAACTGTTTTTT